This T cell receptor (beta chain) was captured in a study of blood T cell repertoires in COVID-19. Study summary: Specimens from acute and convalescent COVID-19 originated in the United States, Italy and Spain. Nucleic acid was either cDNA or gDNA, and it came from T cells, B-cell-depleted T cells, or PBMCs.

Sequencing used immunoSEQ multiplex PCR; TCRdb keeps in-frame clones, though not all of them. The sample includes approximately 150,000 clones, 70% to 90% of them seen just once. Germline V gene sequence: CDR1 SGHVS, CDR2 FNYEAQ. This CDR3 is 14 amino acids long. V lost 5 bases and J lost 2, with 12 bases in between. The specimen sequenced was peripheral blood. The chain links TRBV7-6 to TRBJ1-1; D call uncertain. The clonotype originates from a man aged 45-60 years who had recovered from COVID-19. The CDR3 is CASSPAALNTEAFF. As DNA, the CDR3 is TGTGCCAGCAGCCCGGCGGCGTTAAACACTGAAGCTTTCTTT.